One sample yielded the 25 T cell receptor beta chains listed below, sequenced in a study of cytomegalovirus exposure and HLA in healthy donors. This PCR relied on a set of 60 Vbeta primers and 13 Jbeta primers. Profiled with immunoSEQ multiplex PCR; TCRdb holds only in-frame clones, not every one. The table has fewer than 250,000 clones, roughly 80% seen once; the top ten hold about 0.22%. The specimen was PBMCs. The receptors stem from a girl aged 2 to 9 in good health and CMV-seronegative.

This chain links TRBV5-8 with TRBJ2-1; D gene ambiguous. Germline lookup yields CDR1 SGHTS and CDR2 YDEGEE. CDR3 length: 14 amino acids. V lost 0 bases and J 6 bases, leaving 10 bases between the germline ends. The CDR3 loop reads CASSLAMAVNEQFF. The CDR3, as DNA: TGTGCCAGCAGCTTGGCCATGGCTGTCAATGAGCAGTTCTTC.

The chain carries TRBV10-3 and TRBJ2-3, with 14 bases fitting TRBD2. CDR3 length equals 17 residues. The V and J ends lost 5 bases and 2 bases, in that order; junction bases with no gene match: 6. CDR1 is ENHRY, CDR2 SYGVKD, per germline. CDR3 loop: CAISSRLAGGFTDTQYF. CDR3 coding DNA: TGTGCCATCAGTAGCCGACTAGCGGGAGGGTTCACAGATACGCAGTATTTT.

The CDR3 DNA reads TGCGCCAGCAGCCAAGGGGAATGGGCAGGGGGCATAGATACGCAGTATTTT. Translating gives CASSQGEWAGGIDTQYF. The V and J genes are TRBV4-1 and TRBJ2-3, with TRBD1 matching 8 bases. Germline values: CDR1 MGHRA, CDR2 YSYEKL. J lost 5 bases, V lost 1 base, and 11 bases had no gene match. The length of the CDR3 is 17 residues.

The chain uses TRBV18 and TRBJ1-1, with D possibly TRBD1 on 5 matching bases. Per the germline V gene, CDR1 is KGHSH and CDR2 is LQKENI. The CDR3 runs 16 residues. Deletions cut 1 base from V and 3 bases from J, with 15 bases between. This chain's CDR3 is CASSPRKQTVYTEAFF. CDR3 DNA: TGTGCCAGCTCACCACGAAAACAGACAGTTTACACTGAAGCTTTCTTT. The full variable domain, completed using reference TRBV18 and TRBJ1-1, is NAGVMQNPRHLVRRRGQEARLRCSPMKGHSHVYWYRQLPEEGLKFMVYLQKENIIDESGMPKERFSAEFPKEGPSILRIQQVVRGDSAAYFCASSPRKQTVYTEAFFGQGTRLTVV.

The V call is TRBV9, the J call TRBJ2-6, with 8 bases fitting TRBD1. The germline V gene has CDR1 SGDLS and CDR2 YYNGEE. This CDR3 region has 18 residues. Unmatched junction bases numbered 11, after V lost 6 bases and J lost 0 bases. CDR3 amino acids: CASTRRGTGYSGANVLTF. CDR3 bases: TGTGCCAGCACCAGAAGAGGGACAGGATACTCTGGGGCCAACGTCCTGACTTTC.

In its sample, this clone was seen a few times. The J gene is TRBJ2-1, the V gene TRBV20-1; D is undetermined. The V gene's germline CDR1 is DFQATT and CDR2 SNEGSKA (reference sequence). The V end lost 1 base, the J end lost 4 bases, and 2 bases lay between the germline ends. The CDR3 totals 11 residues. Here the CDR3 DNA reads TGCAGTGCTAGAGTATACAATGAGCAGTTCTTC. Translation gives CSARVYNEQFF.

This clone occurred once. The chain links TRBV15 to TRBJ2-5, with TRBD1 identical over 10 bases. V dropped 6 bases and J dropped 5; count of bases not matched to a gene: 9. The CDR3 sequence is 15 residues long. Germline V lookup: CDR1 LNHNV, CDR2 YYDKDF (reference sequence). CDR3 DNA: TGTGCCACCAGACCGACAGGGGGCGAGAGGGAGACCCAGTACTTC. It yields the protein CATRPTGGERETQYF. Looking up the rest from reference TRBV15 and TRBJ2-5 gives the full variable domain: DAMVIQNPRYQVTQFGKPVTLSCSQTLNHNVMYWYQQKSSQAPKLLFHYYDKDFNNEADTPDNFQSRRPNTSFCFLDIRSPGLGDTAMYLCATRPTGGERETQYFGPGTRLLVL.

CDR3 in amino acids: CASMRSNSPLHF. Here the CDR3 DNA reads TGTGCCAGTATGCGGAGTAATTCACCCCTCCACTTT. This rearrangement joins TRBV19 to TRBJ1-6; D unclear. The CDR3 consists of 12 residues. Trimming removed 7 bases from V and 6 bases from J, with 7 bases in between. Germline V gene data show CDR1 as LNHDA and CDR2 as SQIVND (reference sequence).

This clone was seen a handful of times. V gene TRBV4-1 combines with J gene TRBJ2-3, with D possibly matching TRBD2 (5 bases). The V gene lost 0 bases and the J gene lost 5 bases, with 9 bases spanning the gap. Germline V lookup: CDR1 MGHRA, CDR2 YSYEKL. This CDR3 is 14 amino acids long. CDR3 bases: TGCGCCAGCAGCCAAGAGGGGAGTGGAGATACGCAGTATTTT. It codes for CASSQEGSGDTQYF.

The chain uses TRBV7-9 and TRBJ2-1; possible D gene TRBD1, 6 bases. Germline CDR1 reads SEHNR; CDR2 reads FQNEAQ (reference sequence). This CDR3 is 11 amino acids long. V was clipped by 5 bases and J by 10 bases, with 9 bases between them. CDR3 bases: TGTGCCAGCAGCGAGGGGGAAGAGCAGTTCTTC. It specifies CASSEGEEQFF. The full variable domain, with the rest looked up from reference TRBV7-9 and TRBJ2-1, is DTGVSQNPRHKITKRGQNVTFRCDPISEHNRLYWYRQTLGQGPEFLTYFQNEAQLEKSRLLSDRFSAERPKGSFSTLEIQRTEQGDSAMYLCASSEGEEQFFGPGTRLTVL.

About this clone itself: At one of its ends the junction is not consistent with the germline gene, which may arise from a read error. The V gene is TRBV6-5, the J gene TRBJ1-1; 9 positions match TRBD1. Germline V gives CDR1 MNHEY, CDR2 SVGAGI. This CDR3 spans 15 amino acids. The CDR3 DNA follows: TGTGCCAACAGTTCGGTGGACAGGGGTGAGACTGAAGCTTTCTTT. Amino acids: CANSSVDRGETEAFF.

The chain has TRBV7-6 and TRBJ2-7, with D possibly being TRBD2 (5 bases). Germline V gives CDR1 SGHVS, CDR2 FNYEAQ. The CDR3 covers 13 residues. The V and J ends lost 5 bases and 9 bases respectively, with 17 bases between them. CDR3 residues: CASSPPGGPGQYF. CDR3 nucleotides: TGTGCCAGCAGCCCCCCCGGAGGTCCCGGGCAGTACTTC. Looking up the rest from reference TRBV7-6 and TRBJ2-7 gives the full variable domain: GAGVSQSPRYKVTKRGQDVALRCDPISGHVSLYWYRQALGQGPEFLTYFNYEAQQDKSGLPNDRFSAERPEGSISTLTIQRTEQRDSAMYRCASSPPGGPGQYFGPGTRLTVT.

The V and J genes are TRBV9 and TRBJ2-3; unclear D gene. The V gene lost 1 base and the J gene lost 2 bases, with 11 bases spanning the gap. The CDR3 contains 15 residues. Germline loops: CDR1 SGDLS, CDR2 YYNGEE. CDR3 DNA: TGTGCCAGCAGCGTATTAATCGCGGCCACAGATACGCAGTATTTT. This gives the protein CASSVLIAATDTQYF.

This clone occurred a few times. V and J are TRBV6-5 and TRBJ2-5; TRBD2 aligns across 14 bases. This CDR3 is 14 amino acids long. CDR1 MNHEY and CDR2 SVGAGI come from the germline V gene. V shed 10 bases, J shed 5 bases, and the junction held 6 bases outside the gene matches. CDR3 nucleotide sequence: TGTGCCACCCGGACTAGCGGGGGGACGGAGACCCAGTACTTC. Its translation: CATRTSGGTETQYF.

The CDR3 protein is CASSSRVNEQFF. The CDR3 nucleotides are TGTGCCAGCAGCTCCAGGGTTAATGAGCAGTTCTTC. The chain has TRBV9 and TRBJ2-1, with D possibly being TRBD1 (5 bases). The V gene lost 4 bases and the J gene lost 7 bases, with 9 bases spanning the gap. The CDR3 sequence is 12 residues long. CDR1 is SGDLS, CDR2 YYNGEE, per germline.

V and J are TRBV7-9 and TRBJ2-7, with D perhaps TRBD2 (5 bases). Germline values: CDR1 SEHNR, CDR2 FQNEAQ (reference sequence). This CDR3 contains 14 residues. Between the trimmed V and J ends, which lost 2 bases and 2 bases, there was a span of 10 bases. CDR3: CASSLTGLAYEQYF. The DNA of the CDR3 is TGTGCCAGCAGCTTAACGGGGTTGGCCTACGAGCAGTACTTC.

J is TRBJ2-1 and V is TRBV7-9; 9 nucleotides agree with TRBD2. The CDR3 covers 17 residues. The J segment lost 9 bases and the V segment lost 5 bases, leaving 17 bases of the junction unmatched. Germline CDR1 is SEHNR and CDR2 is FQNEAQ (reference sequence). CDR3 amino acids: CASSVKTSGTVLGEQFF. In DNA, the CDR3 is TGTGCCAGCAGCGTAAAGACTAGCGGAACTGTTTTGGGTGAGCAGTTCTTC.

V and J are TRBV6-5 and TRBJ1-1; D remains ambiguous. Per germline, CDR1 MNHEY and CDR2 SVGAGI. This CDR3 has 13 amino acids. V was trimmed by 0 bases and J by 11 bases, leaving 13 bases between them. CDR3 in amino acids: CASSYSIGRVAFF. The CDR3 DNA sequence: TGTGCCAGCAGTTACTCGATCGGGCGGGTTGCTTTCTTT.

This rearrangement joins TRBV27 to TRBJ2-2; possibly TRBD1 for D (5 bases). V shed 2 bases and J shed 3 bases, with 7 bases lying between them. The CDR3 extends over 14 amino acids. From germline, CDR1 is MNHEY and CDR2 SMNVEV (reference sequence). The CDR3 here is CASSLQTDTGELFF. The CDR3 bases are TGTGCCAGCAGTTTACAGACAGACACCGGGGAGCTGTTTTTT.

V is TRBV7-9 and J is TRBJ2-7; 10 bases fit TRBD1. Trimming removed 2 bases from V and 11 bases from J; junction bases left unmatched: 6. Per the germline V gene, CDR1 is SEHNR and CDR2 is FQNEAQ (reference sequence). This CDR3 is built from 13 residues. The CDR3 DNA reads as TGTGCCAGCAGCTTAAGGTCGGGGACAGGGGAGTACTTC. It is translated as CASSLRSGTGEYF.

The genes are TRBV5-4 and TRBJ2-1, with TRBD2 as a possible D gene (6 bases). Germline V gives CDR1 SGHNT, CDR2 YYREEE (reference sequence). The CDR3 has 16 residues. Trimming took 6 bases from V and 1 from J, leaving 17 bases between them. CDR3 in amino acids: CASNLGRLDSYNEQFF. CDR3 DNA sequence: TGTGCCAGCAACCTAGGCCGACTAGATTCCTACAATGAGCAGTTCTTC.

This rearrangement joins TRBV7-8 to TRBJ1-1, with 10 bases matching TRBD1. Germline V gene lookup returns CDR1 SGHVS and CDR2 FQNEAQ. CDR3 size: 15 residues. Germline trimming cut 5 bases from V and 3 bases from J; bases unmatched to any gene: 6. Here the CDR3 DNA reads TGTGCCAGCAGCCGGTCCGGGACAGGGGACACTGAAGCTTTCTTT. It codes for CASSRSGTGDTEAFF.

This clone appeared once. CDR3 protein: CSVGLRFSMNTEAFF. CDR3 coding DNA: TGCAGCGTTGGCCTCAGGTTCTCTATGAACACTGAAGCTTTCTTT. V and J are TRBV29-1 and TRBJ1-1, with D uncertain. This CDR3 spans 15 amino acids. Per germline, CDR1 SQVTM and CDR2 ANQGSEA. Trimming took off 4 bases at V and 0 bases at J, with 15 bases between the two ends.

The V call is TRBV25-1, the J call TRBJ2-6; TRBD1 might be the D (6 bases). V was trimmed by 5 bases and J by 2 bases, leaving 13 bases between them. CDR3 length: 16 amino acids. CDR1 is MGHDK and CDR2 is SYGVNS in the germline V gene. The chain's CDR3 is CASSLGTFTGANVLTF. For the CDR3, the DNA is TGTGCCAGCAGTTTAGGGACATTCACTGGGGCCAACGTCCTGACTTTC. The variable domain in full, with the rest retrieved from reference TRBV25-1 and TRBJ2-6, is EADIYQTPRYLVIGTGKKITLECSQTMGHDKMYWYQQDPGMELHLIHYSYGVNSTEKGDLSSESTVSRIRTEHFPLTLESARPSHTSQYLCASSLGTFTGANVLTFGAGSRLTVL.

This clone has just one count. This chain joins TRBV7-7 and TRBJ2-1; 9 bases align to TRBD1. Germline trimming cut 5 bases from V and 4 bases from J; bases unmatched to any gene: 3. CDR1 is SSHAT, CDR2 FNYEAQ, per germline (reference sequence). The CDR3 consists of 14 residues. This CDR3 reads CASSPGTGYNEQFF. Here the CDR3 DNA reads TGTGCCAGCAGCCCCGGGACAGGGTACAATGAGCAGTTCTTC.